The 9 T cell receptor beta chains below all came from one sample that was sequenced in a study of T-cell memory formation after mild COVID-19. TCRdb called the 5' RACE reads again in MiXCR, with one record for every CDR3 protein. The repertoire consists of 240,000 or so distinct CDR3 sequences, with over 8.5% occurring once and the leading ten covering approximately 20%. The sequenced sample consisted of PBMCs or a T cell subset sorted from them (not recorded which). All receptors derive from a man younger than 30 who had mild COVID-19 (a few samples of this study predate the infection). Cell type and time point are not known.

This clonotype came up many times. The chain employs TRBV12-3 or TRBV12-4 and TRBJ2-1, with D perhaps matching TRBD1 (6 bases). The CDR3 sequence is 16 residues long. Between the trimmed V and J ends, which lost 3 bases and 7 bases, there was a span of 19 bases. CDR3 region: CASSFQLGTMNNEQFF. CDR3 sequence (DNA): TGTGCCAGCAGTTTTCAACTGGGGACAATGAATAATGAGCAGTTCTTC.

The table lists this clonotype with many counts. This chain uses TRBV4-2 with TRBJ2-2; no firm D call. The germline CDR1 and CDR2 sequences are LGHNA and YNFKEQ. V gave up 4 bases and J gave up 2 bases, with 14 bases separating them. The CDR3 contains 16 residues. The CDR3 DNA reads TGTGCCAGCAGCCCTACCGGGCTGGGAAACACCGGGGAGCTGTTTTTT. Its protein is CASSPTGLGNTGELFF.

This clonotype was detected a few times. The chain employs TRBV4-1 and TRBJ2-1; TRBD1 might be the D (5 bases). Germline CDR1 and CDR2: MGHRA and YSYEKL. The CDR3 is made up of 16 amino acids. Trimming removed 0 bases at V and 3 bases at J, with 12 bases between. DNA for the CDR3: TGCGCCAGCAGCCAAGAGGGAAGGGGATTCTACAATGAGCAGTTCTTC. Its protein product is CASSQEGRGFYNEQFF.

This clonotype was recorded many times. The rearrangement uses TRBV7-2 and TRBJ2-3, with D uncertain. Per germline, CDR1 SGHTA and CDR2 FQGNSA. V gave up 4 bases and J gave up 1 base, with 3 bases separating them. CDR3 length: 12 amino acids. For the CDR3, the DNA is TGTGCCAGCAGCTACCGCACAGATACGCAGTATTTT. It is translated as CASSYRTDTQYF. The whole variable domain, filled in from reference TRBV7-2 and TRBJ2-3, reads GAGVSQSPSNKVTEKGKDVELRCDPISGHTALYWYRQSLGQGLEFLIYFQGNSAPDKSGLPSDRFSAERTGGSVSTLTIQRTQQEDSAVYLCASSYRTDTQYFGPGTRLTVL.

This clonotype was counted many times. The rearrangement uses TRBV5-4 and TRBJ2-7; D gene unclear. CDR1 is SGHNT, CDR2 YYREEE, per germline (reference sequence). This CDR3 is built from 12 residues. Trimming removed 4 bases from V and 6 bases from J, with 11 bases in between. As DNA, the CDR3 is TGTGCCAGCAGCACGGGCCTTGGCGAGCAGTACTTC. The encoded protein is CASSTGLGEQYF. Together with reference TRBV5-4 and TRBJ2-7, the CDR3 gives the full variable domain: ETGVTQSPTHLIKTRGQQVTLRCSSQSGHNTVSWYQQALGQGPQFIFQYYREEENGRGNFPPRFSGLQFPNYSSELNVNALELDDSALYLCASSTGLGEQYFGPGTRLTVT.

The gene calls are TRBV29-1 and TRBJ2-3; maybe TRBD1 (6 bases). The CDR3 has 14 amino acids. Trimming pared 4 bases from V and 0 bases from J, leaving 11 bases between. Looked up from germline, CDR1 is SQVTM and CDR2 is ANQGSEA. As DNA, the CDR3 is TGCAGCGTTGTGCAGGGGACCAGCACAGATACGCAGTATTTT. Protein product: CSVVQGTSTDTQYF.

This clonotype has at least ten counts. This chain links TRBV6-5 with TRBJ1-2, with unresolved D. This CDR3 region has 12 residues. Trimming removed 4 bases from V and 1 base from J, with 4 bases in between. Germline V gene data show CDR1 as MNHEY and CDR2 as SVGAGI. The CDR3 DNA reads TGTGCCAGCAGTTCGGGTAACTATGGCTACACCTTC. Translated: CASSSGNYGYTF.

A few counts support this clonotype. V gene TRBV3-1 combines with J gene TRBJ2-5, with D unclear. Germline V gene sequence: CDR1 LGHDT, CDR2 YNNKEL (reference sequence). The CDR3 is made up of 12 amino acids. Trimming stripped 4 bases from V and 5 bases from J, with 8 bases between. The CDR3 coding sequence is TGTGCCAGCAGCCGGGTGGGGGAGACCCAGTACTTC. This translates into CASSRVGETQYF.

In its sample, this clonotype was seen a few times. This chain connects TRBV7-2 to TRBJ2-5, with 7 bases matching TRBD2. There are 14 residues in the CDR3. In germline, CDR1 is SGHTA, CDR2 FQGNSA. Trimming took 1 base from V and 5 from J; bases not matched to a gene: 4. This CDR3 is CASSLVYGGETQYF. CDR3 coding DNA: TGTGCCAGCAGCTTAGTATACGGGGGGGAGACCCAGTACTTC.